This T cell receptor beta chain was documented in a study of CD4 T cells in relation to SARS-CoV-2 and coronaviruses. TCRdb's copy holds only in-frame clones and misses some; the assay was immunoSEQ multiplex PCR. Of tens of thousands of clones in the sample, more than 85% were seen once. The unexposed donors gave CD4+ T cells in about 2010-2019, prior to COVID-19. The germline CDR1 and CDR2 sequences are SGHNT and YENEEA. The CDR3 is 16 amino acids. Trimming took off 5 bases at V and 1 base at J, with 14 bases between the two ends. This sequence was found in a human donor in good health. This chain joins TRBV11-3 and TRBJ2-2; D is perhaps TRBD1 (6 bases). The material sequenced was naive CD4+ T cells from PBMCs. The subset: naive CD4+ T cells isolated by negative enrichment. The CDR3 DNA reads as TGTGCCAGCAGCGAAGGGGGAGCGGTGAACACCGGGGAGCTGTTTTTT. Amino acids: CASSEGGAVNTGELFF.